Presented here are 9 T cell receptor beta chains from one specimen sequenced in a study of cytotoxic CD8 clonotypes in ibrutinib-treated CLL (dated by TCRdb to the early 2020s). The time point label for this specimen denotes: 12 months on ibrutinib. To prepare the library, the immunoSEQ multiplex PCR assay was applied. This is the immuneACCESS table as TCRdb keeps it, with only in-frame sequences that have V and J called. A part of the clones is gone; compared with another copy, unresolved V genes explain less than half, and the rest is unexplained. This sample is represented by approximately 46,000 clones; 60% to 75% of them were singletons. Of the sample, roughly 14% is held by the ten largest clones. This specimen was PBMCs, taken after 12 months of ibrutinib treatment. The receptor set was obtained from a human donor with chronic lymphocytic leukemia.

This clone appeared a few times. Written as DNA, the CDR3 is TGCGCCAGCGGGGGGTCTGGGGAGACCCAGTACTTC. Translation: CASGGSGETQYF. The chain links TRBV5-1 to TRBJ2-5; D perhaps matches TRBD2 (6 bases). V shed 7 bases and J shed 5 bases, with 12 bases lying between them. The CDR3 has 12 residues. Per germline, CDR1 SGHRS and CDR2 YFSETQ.

The chain links TRBV10-3 to TRBJ2-7, with a weak D call TRBD2 (5 bases). The ends were cut back, 0 bases at V and 3 bases at J, with 9 bases in the middle. The CDR3 has 14 amino acids. Per germline, CDR1 ENHRY and CDR2 SYGVKD. The CDR3 is CAISESGRNYEQYF. The DNA of the CDR3 is TGTGCCATCAGTGAGTCTGGGAGAAACTACGAGCAGTACTTC.

In its sample, this clone was seen once. The rearrangement joins TRBV11-2 to TRBJ2-1; the D gene is possibly TRBD2 (5 bases). V was clipped by 3 bases and J by 0 bases, with 9 bases between them. Germline CDR1 is SGHAT and CDR2 is FQNNGV. The CDR3 spans 15 residues. The CDR3 reads CASSFGMSSYNEQFF. The CDR3 nucleotides are TGTGCCAGCAGCTTCGGGATGAGCTCCTACAATGAGCAGTTCTTC.

The chain combines TRBV2 with TRBJ1-1; D is ambiguous. V lost 4 bases and J 4 bases, leaving 13 bases between the germline ends. CDR1 is SNHLY, CDR2 FYNNEI, per germline. The CDR3 totals 14 residues. CDR3 bases: TGTGCCAGCAGTGGGGAGCAGGTTGCCACTGAAGCTTTCTTT. It encodes CASSGEQVATEAFF.

DNA of the CDR3: TGTGCCAGCAGCTTAACTTCAGGGCTGTCTGAAGCTTTCTTT. Translating gives CASSLTSGLSEAFF. V and J are TRBV7-9 and TRBJ1-1; a weak D match, TRBD1 (5 bases). V shed 2 bases and J shed 6 bases, with 13 bases lying between them. This CDR3 spans 14 amino acids. The germline V gene has CDR1 SEHNR and CDR2 FQNEAQ (reference sequence). Full variable domain (remainder filled in from reference TRBV7-9 and TRBJ1-1): DTGVSQNPRHKITKRGQNVTFRCDPISEHNRLYWYRQTLGQGPEFLTYFQNEAQLEKSRLLSDRFSAERPKGSFSTLEIQRTEQGDSAMYLCASSLTSGLSEAFFGQGTRLTVV.

The chain uses TRBV11-3 and TRBJ2-2; 9 nucleotides line up with TRBD2. The CDR3 runs to 15 residues. With V trimmed by 4 bases and J by 4 bases, 4 bases remained unmatched. Germline V gene lookup returns CDR1 SGHNT and CDR2 YENEEA. The chain's CDR3 is CASSSSGTRTGELFF. As DNA, the CDR3 is TGTGCCAGCAGCTCTAGCGGGACCCGCACCGGGGAGCTGTTTTTT.

The chain couples TRBV20-1 to TRBJ2-1, with D possibly being TRBD2 (5 bases). Germline V gene data show CDR1 as DFQATT and CDR2 as SNEGSKA (reference sequence). V was cut by 6 bases and J by 10 bases, with 13 bases left in between. CDR3 length: 11 amino acids. The CDR3 DNA sequence: TGCAGTGCCGAGGGCGTCGGGGAGCAGTTCTTC. The encoded protein is CSAEGVGEQFF.

V and J are TRBV5-6 and TRBJ2-3; TRBD2 agrees at 9 bases. This CDR3 region has 18 residues. Per the germline V gene, CDR1 is SGHDT and CDR2 is YYEEEE. The trim removed 1 base at V and 6 bases at J, leaving 15 bases unmatched. CDR3 DNA sequence: TGTGCCAGCAGCTTGCACGGACTAGCGTGGGTAACCCAGGATACGCAGTATTTT. This encodes CASSLHGLAWVTQDTQYF.

This rearrangement joins TRBV6-1 to TRBJ2-5; 7 bases match TRBD2. CDR1 and CDR2 from the germline V gene are MNHNS and SASEGT. There are 15 residues in the CDR3. V was clipped by 4 bases and J by 2 bases; unmatched bases: 7. The CDR3 DNA is TGTGCCAGCAGTGGGGGGGGTGCCGGGCAAGAGACCCAGTACTTC. This codes for CASSGGGAGQETQYF.